These T cell receptor beta chains were read from a single sample in a study of T cell repertoires in cytomegalovirus infection. TCRdb itself ran the reads through MiXCR, one entry per CDR3 protein. The sample records about 100,000 distinct CDR3 sequences, 23% being singletons. Sample: CD8+ T cells from PBMCs. The receptors derive from a human donor in good health (CMV status not recorded). Some clones in this sample may be carry-over from other donors' samples. CDR3s include the opening cysteine and the closing phenylalanine or tryptophan. Fields, in order: D gene, V gene, clone size, J gene, CDR3 DNA, CDR3 protein. A D gene is named only where the DNA matches it firmly. Expanded clones are given a class, and other clones once, few, many or no size at all.

>.|TRBV6-1|.|TRBJ1-5
TGTGCCAGCGATGAGCCCTGGATCAATCAGCCCCAGCATTTT
CASDEPWINQPQHF
>TRBD2|TRBV6-1|many|TRBJ2-3
TGTGCCATCCAAGCGGGGGAAAGCACAGATACGCAGTATTTT
CAIQAGESTDTQYF
>TRBD1|TRBV20-1|.|TRBJ2-7
TGCAGTGCTAGGGGACAGGACAGCTACGAGCAGTACTTC
CSARGQDSYEQYF
>TRBD1|TRBV4-3|.|TRBJ2-7
TGCGCCAGCAGCCAAGATACAGGGGACCCATACGAGCAGTACTTC
CASSQDTGDPYEQYF
>TRBD2|TRBV9|.|TRBJ2-7
TGTGCCAGCAGCGTAGATGAGACTAGCGGGAGGTACGAGCAGTACTTC
CASSVDETSGRYEQYF
>TRBD1|TRBV28|few|TRBJ2-3
TGTGCCAGCAGGTCCGGACAGGGCCCAGATACGCAGTATTTT
CASRSGQGPDTQYF
>TRBD1|TRBV5-6|many|TRBJ2-1
TGTGCCAGCAGCCCGACTTCGACAGGGGAGCAGTTCTTC
CASSPTSTGEQFF
>.|TRBV7-2|many|TRBJ1-2
TGTGCCAGCAGCTTAGGAGACAGGACTAATGGCTACACCTTC
CASSLGDRTNGYTF
>TRBD1|TRBV7-8|.|TRBJ1-5
TGTGCCAGCAGCTCGGGACAGGGAGGACAGCCCCAGCATTTT
CASSSGQGGQPQHF
>TRBD1|TRBV29-1|.|TRBJ2-1
TGCAGCGTTGAAGGGGGGACAGTGGGCTATGAGCAGTTCTTC
CSVEGGTVGYEQFF
>TRBD1|TRBV5-4|.|TRBJ2-3
TGTGCCAGCAGCCGCGAGACAGGGGAAACAGATACGCAGTATTTT
CASSRETGETDTQYF
>.|TRBV7-2|many|TRBJ2-5
TGTGCCAGCAGCCCCACGGGGGTAATCCAGTACTTC
CASSPTGVIQYF
>TRBD1|TRBV6-8|.|TRBJ2-2
TGTGCCAGCAGACAGGGGACCGGGGAGCTGTTTTTT
CASRQGTGELFF
>.|TRBV29-1|few|TRBJ2-1
TGCAGCGCCGGTCGTGAGCTGGCCTACAATGAGCAGTTCTTC
CSAGRELAYNEQFF
>.|TRBV5-8|.|TRBJ1-1
TGTGCCAGCAGCATAGCATTCAGTAATGAAGCTTTCTTT
CASSIAFSNEAFF
>.|TRBV27|.|TRBJ2-1
TGTGCCAGCAGTTCCTATCAACAGGGCCCCAATGAGCAGTTCTTC
CASSSYQQGPNEQFF
>TRBD2|TRBV19|.|TRBJ2-3
TGTGCCAGTAGCGTGAACGGGGGGGCTTCAGATACGCAGTATTTT
CASSVNGGASDTQYF
>.|TRBV19|few|TRBJ2-7
TGTGCCAGTAGTTCCCGCCGAGGAATGAGCGAGCAGTACTTC
CASSSRRGMSEQYF
>.|TRBV5-8|few|TRBJ2-6
TGTGCCAGCAGCTTGACAGGTTTCGGGGCCAACGTCCTGACTTTC
CASSLTGFGANVLTF
>.|TRBV7-8|many|TRBJ2-5
TGTGCCAGCAGCCAACGAATTACAGGGTGGGAGACCCAGTACTTC
CASSQRITGWETQYF
>.|TRBV2|few|TRBJ2-1
TGTGCCAGCAGTGAAAGGGCTGAGCAGTTCTTC
CASSERAEQFF
>TRBD1|TRBV13|.|TRBJ2-5
TGTGCCAGCAGCGGTAGGGGGCCGATACAAGAGACCCAGTACTTC
CASSGRGPIQETQYF
>.|TRBV15|.|TRBJ2-1
TGTGCCACCAGCATCGGCCGGGAGCAGTTCTTC
CATSIGREQFF
>.|TRBV7-9|.|TRBJ2-7
TGTGCCAGCAGCGCGGTCCCCTACGAGCAGTACTTC
CASSAVPYEQYF
>TRBD1|TRBV7-9|.|TRBJ2-7
TGTACCAGCAGTCCTCTTACCGGGACAGAGCTCCCCTACGAGCAGTACTTC
CTSSPLTGTELPYEQYF
>.|TRBV5-1|.|TRBJ2-7
TGCGCCAGCAGCTTGGGGAACCTCGAGCAGTACTTC
CASSLGNLEQYF
>TRBD2|TRBV3-1|.|TRBJ2-7
TGTGCCAGCAGCCATAGGACTAGCGGGGGGTCCTTTTACGAGCAGTACTTC
CASSHRTSGGSFYEQYF
>TRBD1|TRBV7-6|many|TRBJ2-7
TGTGCCAGCAGCTTATCTGGGACAGGAAACTACGAGCAGTACTTC
CASSLSGTGNYEQYF
>TRBD2|TRBV20-1|many|TRBJ2-1
TGCAGTGGTTGGAGCGGGATCGGCTCCTACAATGAGCAGTTCTTC
CSGWSGIGSYNEQFF